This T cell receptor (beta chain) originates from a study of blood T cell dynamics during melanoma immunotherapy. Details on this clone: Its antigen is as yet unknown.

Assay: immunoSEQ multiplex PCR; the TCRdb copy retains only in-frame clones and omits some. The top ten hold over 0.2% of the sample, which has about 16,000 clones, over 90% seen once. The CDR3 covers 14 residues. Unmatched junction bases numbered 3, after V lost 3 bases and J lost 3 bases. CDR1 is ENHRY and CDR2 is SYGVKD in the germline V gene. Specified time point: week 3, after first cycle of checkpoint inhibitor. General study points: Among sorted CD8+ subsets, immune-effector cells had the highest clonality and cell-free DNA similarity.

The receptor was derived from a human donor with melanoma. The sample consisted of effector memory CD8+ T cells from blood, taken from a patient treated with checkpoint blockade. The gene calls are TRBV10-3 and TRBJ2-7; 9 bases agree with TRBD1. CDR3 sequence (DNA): TGTGCCATCAGTGACGGGACAGGGTTCTACGAGCAGTACTTC. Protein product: CAISDGTGFYEQYF.